This entry concerns a single T cell receptor (beta chain). Trimming took 0 bases from V and 2 from J, leaving 5 bases between them. Germline values: CDR1 MGHRA, CDR2 YSYEKL. This CDR3 region has 13 residues. The record originates from a study of CD8 T cells in Susac syndrome. The RNA, roughly 0.45 to 1 ug, was put through reverse transcription using random hexamers. TCRdb re-called the immunoSEQ multiplex PCR reads through MiXCR, storing one row per CDR3 protein. Of roughly 120,000 distinct CDR3 sequences detected, 85% to 95% appear once; the ten largest clones hold roughly 0.29%. TCR beta sequences were obtained from blood CD8+ and CD4+ T cells.

The sample comprised CD8+ T cells from PBMCs. The source of this sequence is a human donor with multiple sclerosis. V is TRBV4-1 and J is TRBJ2-7, with no clear D. CDR3 coding DNA: TGCGCCAGCAGCCAAGATCTGACCTACGAGCAGTACTTC. Translating gives CASSQDLTYEQYF.